The clone carrying this TCR beta chain was detected only once. The data are from a study of blood T cell repertoires in COVID-19. Study in general: The origin of the acute and convalescent COVID-19 samples was the United States, Italy and Spain.

Sequenced by immunoSEQ multiplex PCR; TCRdb stores in-frame clones only, minus some. The sample includes about 74,000 clones, under 95% of them seen just once. The CDR3 runs 13 residues. The chain carries TRBV21-1 and TRBJ2-2; the DNA was not compared with TRBD2, the D call given in the table. TRBV21-1 is given as a pseudogene. This TCR was recovered from a human donor in a cohort sampled during active COVID-19. The sample was peripheral blood. CDR3 region: CARLLALSGELFF. The CDR3, as DNA: TGTGCCAGGCTACTAGCCTTATCGGGGGAGCTGTTTTTT.